This T cell receptor beta chain was retrieved from a study of OX40 agonist ivuxolimab in advanced cancers. Study-wide background: In this cohort, patients received ivuxolimab, an agonistic anti-OX40 (CD134) antibody. Patients were infused with ivuxolimab every 2 weeks at 0.01 to 10 mg/kg.

Some clones are missing from TCRdb's copy, which holds only in-frame ones; the method was immunoSEQ multiplex PCR. The top ten clones hold around 2.1% of a sample with 68,000 or so clones, more than 70% of them seen once. In regard to this clone: The antigen remains undetermined.

The CDR3 totals 17 residues. Trimming shortened V by 1 base and J by 0 bases, and 14 bases separated the two germline ends. From germline, CDR1 is KGHSH and CDR2 LQKENI. Notes on the study in general: Expanded clones tended on average to be more numerous among CD8+ T cells than CD4+. The CD4+ and CD8+ T cells in the blood had expanded clonally by week 6 at 0.1 to 3.0 mg/kg.

The chain links TRBV18 to TRBJ2-3; a possible D gene is TRBD2 (6 bases). This receptor was identified in an adult with an advanced solid tumor such as melanoma, head and neck, liver or kidney cancer. The sequencing used CD4+ or CD8+ T cells sorted from blood, collected in a trial of the OX40 agonist ivuxolimab. CDR3 DNA: TGTGCCAGCTCACCACTCTCTGGCGGGGTTAGCACAGATACGCAGTATTTT. Amino acid sequence: CASSPLSGGVSTDTQYF.